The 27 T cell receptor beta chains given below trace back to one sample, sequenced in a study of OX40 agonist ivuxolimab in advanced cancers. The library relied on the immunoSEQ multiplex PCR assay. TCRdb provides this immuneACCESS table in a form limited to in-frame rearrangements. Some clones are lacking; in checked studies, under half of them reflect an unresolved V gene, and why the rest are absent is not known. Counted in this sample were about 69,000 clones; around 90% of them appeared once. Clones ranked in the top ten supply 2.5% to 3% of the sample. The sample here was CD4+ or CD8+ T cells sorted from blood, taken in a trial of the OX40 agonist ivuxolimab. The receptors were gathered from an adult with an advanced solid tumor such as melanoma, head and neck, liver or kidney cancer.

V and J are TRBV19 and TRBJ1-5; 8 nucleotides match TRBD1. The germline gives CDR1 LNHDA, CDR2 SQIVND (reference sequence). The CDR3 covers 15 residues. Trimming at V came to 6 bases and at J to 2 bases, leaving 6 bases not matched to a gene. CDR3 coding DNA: TGTGCCAGTAGGAGACAGGGGATGGGCAATCAGCCCCAGCATTTT. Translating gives CASRRQGMGNQPQHF. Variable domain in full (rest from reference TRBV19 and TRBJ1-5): DGGITQSPKYLFRKEGQNVTLSCEQNLNHDAMYWYRQDPGQGLRLIYYSQIVNDFQKGDIAEGYSVSREKKESFPLTVTSAQKNPTAFYLCASRRQGMGNQPQHFGDGTRLSIL.

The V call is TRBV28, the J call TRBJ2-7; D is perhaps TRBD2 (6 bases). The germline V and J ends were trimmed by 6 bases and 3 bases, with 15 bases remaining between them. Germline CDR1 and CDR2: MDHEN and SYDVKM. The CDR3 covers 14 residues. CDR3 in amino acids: CASSTPGLFYEQYF. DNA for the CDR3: TGTGCCAGCAGCACCCCGGGACTTTTCTACGAGCAGTACTTC.

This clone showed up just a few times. CDR3 in amino acids: CASSPPTGGGTGELFF. CDR3 DNA: TGTGCCAGCTCACCACCCACTGGCGGGGGCACCGGGGAGCTGTTTTTT. The chain joins TRBV18 to TRBJ2-2; 7 bases map to TRBD2. Germline V gives CDR1 KGHSH, CDR2 LQKENI. The junction had 5 bases not matched to a gene; V was cut back by 0 bases and J by 4 bases. The CDR3 loop spans 16 amino acids.

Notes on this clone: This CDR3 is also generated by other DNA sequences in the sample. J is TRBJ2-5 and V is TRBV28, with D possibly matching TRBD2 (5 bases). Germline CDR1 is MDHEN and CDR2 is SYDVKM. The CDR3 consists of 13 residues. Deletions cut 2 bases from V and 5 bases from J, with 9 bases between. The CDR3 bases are TGTGCCAGCAGTTTAGGAGGAAGGGAGACCCAGTACTTC. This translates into CASSLGGRETQYF.

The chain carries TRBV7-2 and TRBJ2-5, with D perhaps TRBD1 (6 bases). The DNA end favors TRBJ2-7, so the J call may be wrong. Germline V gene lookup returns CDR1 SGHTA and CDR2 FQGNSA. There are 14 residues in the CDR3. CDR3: CASSLGQVPYEQYF. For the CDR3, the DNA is TGTGCCAGCAGCTTAGGACAGGTACCCTACGAGCAGTACTTC.

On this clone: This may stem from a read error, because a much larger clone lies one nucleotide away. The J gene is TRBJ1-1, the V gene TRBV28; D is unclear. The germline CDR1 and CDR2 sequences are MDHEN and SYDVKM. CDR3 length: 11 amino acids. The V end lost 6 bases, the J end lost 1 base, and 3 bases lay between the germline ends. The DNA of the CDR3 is TGTGCCAGCAGGGGGAACACTGAAGCTTTCTTT. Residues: CASRGNTEAFF.

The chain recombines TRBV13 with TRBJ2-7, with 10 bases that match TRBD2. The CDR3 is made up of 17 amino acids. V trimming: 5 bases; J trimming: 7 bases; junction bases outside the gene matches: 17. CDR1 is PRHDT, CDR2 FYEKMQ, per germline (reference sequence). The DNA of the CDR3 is TGTGCCAGCAGCCACGCCGTAGGACTAGCGGTGACGGTGGAGCAGTACTTC. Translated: CASSHAVGLAVTVEQYF.

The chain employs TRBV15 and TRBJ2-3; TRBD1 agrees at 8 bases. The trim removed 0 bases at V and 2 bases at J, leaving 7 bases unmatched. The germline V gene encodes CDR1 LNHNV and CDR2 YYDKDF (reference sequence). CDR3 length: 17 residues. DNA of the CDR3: TGTGCCACCAGCAGAGATCTAGGACAGGGTGTCACAGATACGCAGTATTTT. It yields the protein CATSRDLGQGVTDTQYF.

This CDR3 reads CASSPNQDYEQYF. The DNA of the CDR3 is TGTGCCAGCTCACCAAACCAGGACTACGAGCAGTACTTC. This chain links TRBV18 with TRBJ2-7; D is unclear. The CDR3 contains 13 residues. V dropped 2 bases and J dropped 3 bases, with 8 bases sitting between them. From germline, CDR1 is KGHSH and CDR2 LQKENI.

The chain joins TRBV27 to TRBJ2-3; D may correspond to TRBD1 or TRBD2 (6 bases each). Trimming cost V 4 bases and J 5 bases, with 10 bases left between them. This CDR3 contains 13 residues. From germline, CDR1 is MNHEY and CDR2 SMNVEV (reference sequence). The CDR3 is CASSSRGVDTQYF. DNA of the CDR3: TGTGCCAGCAGTTCAAGGGGGGTAGATACGCAGTATTTT.

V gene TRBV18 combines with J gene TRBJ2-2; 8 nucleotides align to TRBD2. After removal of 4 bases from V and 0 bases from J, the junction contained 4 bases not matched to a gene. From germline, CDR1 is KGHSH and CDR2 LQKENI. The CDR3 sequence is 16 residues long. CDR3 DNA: TGTGCCAGCTCACTTAGCGGGGCCACGAACACCGGGGAGCTGTTTTTT. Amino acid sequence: CASSLSGATNTGELFF.

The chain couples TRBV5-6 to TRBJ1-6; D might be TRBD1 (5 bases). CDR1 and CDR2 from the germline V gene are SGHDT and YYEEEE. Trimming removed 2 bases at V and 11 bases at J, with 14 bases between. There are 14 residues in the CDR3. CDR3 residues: CASSFGQGVAPLHF. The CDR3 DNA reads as TGTGCCAGCAGCTTTGGGCAGGGTGTTGCACCCCTCCACTTT.

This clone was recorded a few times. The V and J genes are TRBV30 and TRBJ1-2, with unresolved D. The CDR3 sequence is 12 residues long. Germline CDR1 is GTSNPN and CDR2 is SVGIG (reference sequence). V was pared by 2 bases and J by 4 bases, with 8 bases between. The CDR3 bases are TGTGCCTGGAGTCCCGGCAGCTATGGCTACACCTTC. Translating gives CAWSPGSYGYTF.

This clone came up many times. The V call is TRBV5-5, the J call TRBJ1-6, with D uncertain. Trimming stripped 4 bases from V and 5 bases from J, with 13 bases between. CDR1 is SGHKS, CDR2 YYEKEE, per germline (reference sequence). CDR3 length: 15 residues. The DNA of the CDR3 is TGTGCCAGCAGCGGCGGACGGACCGATAATTCACCCCTCCACTTT. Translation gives CASSGGRTDNSPLHF.

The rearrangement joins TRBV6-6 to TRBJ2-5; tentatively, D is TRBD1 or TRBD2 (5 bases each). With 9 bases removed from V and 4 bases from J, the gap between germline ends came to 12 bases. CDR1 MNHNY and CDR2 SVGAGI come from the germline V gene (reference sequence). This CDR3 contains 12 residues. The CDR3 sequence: CASRHGGETQYF. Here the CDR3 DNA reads TGTGCCAGTCGCCATGGGGGAGAGACCCAGTACTTC.

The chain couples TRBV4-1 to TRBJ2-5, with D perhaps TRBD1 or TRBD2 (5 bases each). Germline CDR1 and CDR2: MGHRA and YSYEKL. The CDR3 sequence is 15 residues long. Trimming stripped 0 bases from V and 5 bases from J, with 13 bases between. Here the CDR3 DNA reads TGCGCCAGCAGCCAAGATGCAGGGACGGGGGAGACCCAGTACTTC. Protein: CASSQDAGTGETQYF.

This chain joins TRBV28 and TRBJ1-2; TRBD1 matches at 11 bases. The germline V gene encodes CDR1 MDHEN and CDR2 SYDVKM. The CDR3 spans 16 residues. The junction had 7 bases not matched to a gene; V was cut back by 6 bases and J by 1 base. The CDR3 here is CASSPLGTGGNYGYTF. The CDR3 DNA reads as TGTGCCAGCAGCCCACTGGGGACAGGGGGTAACTATGGCTACACCTTC.

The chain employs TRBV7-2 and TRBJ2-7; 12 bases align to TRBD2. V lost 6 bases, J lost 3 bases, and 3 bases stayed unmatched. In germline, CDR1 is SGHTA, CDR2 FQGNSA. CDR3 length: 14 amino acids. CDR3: CASRRTSGIYEQYF. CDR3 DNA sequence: TGTGCCAGCAGGAGGACTAGCGGGATCTACGAGCAGTACTTC.

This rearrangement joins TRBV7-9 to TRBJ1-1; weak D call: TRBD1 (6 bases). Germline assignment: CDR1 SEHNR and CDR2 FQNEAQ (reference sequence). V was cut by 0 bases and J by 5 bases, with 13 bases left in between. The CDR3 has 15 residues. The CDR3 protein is CASSLAPQGRTEAFF. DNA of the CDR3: TGTGCCAGCAGCTTAGCCCCCCAGGGGAGAACTGAAGCTTTCTTT.

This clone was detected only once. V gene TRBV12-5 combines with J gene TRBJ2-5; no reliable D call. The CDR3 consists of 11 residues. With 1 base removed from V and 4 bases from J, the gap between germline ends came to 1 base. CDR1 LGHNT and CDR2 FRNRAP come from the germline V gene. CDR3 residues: CASGLGETQYF. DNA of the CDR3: TGTGCTAGTGGTTTGGGAGAGACCCAGTACTTC.

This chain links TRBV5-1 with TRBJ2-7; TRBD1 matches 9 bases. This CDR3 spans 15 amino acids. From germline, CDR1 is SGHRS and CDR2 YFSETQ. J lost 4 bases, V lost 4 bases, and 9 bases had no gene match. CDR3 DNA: TGCGCCAGCAGCCCAACCGGACAGGGGACGTACGAGCAGTACTTC. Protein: CASSPTGQGTYEQYF.

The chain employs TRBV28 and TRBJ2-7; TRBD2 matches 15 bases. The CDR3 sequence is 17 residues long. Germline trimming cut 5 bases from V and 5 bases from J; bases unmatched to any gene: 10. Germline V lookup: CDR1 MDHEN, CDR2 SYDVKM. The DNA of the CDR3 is TGTGCCAGCAGTATAGGACTAGCGGGAGGGCTTGTGGACGAGCAGTACTTC. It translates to CASSIGLAGGLVDEQYF.

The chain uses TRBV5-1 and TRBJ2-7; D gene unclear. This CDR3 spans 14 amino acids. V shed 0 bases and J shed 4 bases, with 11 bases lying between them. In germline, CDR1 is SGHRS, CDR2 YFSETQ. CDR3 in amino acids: CASSLARPPYEQYF. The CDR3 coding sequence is TGCGCCAGCAGCTTGGCCAGGCCCCCGTACGAGCAGTACTTC.

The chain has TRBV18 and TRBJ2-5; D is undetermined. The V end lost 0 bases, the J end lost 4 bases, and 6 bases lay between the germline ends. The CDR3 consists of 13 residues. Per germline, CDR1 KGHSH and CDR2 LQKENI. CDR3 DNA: TGTGCCAGCTCACCACCGGTTAGAGAGACCCAGTACTTC. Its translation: CASSPPVRETQYF.

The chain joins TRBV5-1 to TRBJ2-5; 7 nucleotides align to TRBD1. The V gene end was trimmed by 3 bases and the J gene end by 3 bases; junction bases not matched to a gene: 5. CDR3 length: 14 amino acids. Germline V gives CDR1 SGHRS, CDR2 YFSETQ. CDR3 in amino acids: CASSSGQMEETQYF. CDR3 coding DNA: TGCGCCAGCAGCTCGGGACAGATGGAAGAGACCCAGTACTTC.

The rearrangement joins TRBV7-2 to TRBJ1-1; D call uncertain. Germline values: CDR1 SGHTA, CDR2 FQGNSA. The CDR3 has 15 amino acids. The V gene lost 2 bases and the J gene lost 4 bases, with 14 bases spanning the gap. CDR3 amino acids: CASSLFGAGGTEAFF. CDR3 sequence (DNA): TGTGCCAGCAGCTTATTTGGAGCCGGCGGCACTGAAGCTTTCTTT.

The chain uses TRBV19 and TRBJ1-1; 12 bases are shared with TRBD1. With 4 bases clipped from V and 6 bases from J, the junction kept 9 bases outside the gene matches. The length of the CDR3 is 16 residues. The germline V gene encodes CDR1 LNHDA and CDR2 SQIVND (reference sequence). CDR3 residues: CASSKPGGQGASEAFF. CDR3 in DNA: TGTGCCAGTAGTAAGCCCGGGGGACAGGGGGCTTCTGAAGCTTTCTTT. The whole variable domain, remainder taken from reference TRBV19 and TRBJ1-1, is DGGITQSPKYLFRKEGQNVTLSCEQNLNHDAMYWYRQDPGQGLRLIYYSQIVNDFQKGDIAEGYSVSREKKESFPLTVTSAQKNPTAFYLCASSKPGGQGASEAFFGQGTRLTVV.